The rows below give T cell receptor beta chains drawn from one sample of a study of blood T cell repertoires in COVID-19. Sequencing used immunoSEQ multiplex PCR; TCRdb keeps in-frame clones, though not all of them. This repertoire shows about 200,000 clones, around four fifths found once; its top ten account for approximately 7.6%. The sample was peripheral blood. All receptors come from a woman of 80 years or more with COVID-19, enrolled during active disease. Both conserved end residues are part of each CDR3. The order of the fields is V gene, D gene, clone size, J gene, CDR3 protein, CDR3 DNA. D genes are given only for firm matches. Only part of the rows carry a size: once, few, many, or a class if the clone is expanded.

TRBV5-4	TRBD1	.	TRBJ2-1	CASSPPTGGFKAYNEQFF	TGTGCCAGCAGCCCGCCGACAGGGGGGTTTAAAGCCTACAATGAGCAGTTCTTC
TRBV9	.	few	TRBJ2-1	CASNTGGLTYNEQFF	TGTGCCAGTAACACCGGGGGGCTTACTTACAATGAGCAGTTCTTC
TRBV7-2	TRBD2	.	TRBJ2-3	CASSLAGLAAQYF	TGTGCCAGCAGCTTGGCGGGACTAGCGGCGCAGTATTTT
TRBV5-6	.	.	TRBJ1-2	CASSYGTSGVYGYTF	TGTGCCAGCAGCTATGGGACTTCTGGAGTTTATGGCTACACCTTC
TRBV10-3	TRBD1	.	TRBJ2-5	CAISAGQGTETQYF	TGTGCCATCAGTGCCGGACAGGGGACGGAGACCCAGTACTTC
TRBV2	TRBD2	.	TRBJ2-1	CASGTISYNEQFF	TGTGCCAGCGGGACTATCTCCTACAATGAGCAGTTCTTC
TRBV10-1	TRBD2	.	TRBJ2-1	CASSHSSGATYNEQFF	TGCGCCAGCAGTCACTCTAGCGGGGCTACCTACAATGAGCAGTTCTTC
TRBV30	TRBD2	.	TRBJ2-3	CAWKTSGTDTQYF	TGTGCCTGGAAGACTAGCGGCACAGATACGCAGTATTTT
TRBV5-6	.	few	TRBJ1-2	CASSLVLAQSLKSNYGYTF	TGTGCCAGCAGCTTGGTCCTTGCTCAGTCCCTTAAGTCAAACTATGGCTACACCTTC
TRBV5-1	TRBD2	few	TRBJ2-1	CASSLVAGGSSYNEQFF	TGCGCCAGCAGCTTGGTAGCGGGTGGGAGCTCCTACAATGAGCAGTTCTTC
TRBV2	TRBD1	few	TRBJ1-2	CASRQGTFGFDGYTF	TGTGCCAGCAGACAGGGGACCTTCGGTTTTGATGGCTACACCTTC
TRBV30	.	.	TRBJ1-2	CAWTDSARGYGYTF	TGTGCCTGGACAGACTCAGCCAGGGGATATGGCTACACCTTC
TRBV3-1/TRBV3-2	.	.	TRBJ1-1	CVSSHGPGRYAEAFF	TGTGTCAGCAGCCACGGACCAGGGAGGTACGCTGAAGCTTTCTTT
TRBV6-5	TRBD1	.	TRBJ2-5	CASSRRGHEQETQYF	TGTGCCAGCAGTAGAAGGGGGCATGAGCAAGAGACCCAGTACTTC
TRBV5-4	.	.	TRBJ2-1	CASSLWKRGDWDEQFF	TGTGCCAGCAGCTTGTGGAAAAGAGGGGACTGGGATGAGCAGTTCTTC
TRBV30	.	.	TRBJ2-2	CAWSPLGGTGELFF	TGTGCCTGGAGTCCCTTGGGGGGCACCGGGGAGCTGTTTTTT
TRBV5-1	TRBD1	.	TRBJ2-7	CASSFGWDSKYEQYF	TGCGCCAGCAGCTTTGGGTGGGACAGTAAATACGAGCAGTACTTC
TRBV27	.	.	TRBJ2-1	CASSSAVSYNEQFF	TGTGCCAGCAGTTCAGCGGTCTCCTACAATGAGCAGTTCTTC
TRBV10-3	TRBD1	.	TRBJ1-4	CAISELGGQGVLFF	TGTGCCATCAGTGAGTTGGGGGGACAGGGAGTACTGTTTTTT
TRBV30	.	few	TRBJ1-2	CAWSLHGLGLYGYTF	TGTGCCTGGAGCTTACACGGACTTGGGCTCTATGGCTACACCTTC
TRBV7-8	.	.	TRBJ2-1	CASSSGTHSYNEQFF	TGTGCCAGCAGCAGCGGGACACACTCCTACAATGAGCAGTTCTTC
TRBV18	.	.	TRBJ1-4	CASSPPLPLNEKLFF	TGTGCCAGCTCACCACCTCTCCCTTTGAATGAAAAACTGTTTTTT
TRBV19	TRBD1	.	TRBJ1-5	CASTRTDRGNQPQHF	TGTGCCAGTACCCGAACGGACAGGGGAAATCAGCCCCAGCATTTT
TRBV3-1/TRBV3-2	.	.	TRBJ1-1	CASSQVPMNTEAFF	TGTGCCAGCAGCCAAGTCCCCATGAACACTGAAGCTTTCTTT